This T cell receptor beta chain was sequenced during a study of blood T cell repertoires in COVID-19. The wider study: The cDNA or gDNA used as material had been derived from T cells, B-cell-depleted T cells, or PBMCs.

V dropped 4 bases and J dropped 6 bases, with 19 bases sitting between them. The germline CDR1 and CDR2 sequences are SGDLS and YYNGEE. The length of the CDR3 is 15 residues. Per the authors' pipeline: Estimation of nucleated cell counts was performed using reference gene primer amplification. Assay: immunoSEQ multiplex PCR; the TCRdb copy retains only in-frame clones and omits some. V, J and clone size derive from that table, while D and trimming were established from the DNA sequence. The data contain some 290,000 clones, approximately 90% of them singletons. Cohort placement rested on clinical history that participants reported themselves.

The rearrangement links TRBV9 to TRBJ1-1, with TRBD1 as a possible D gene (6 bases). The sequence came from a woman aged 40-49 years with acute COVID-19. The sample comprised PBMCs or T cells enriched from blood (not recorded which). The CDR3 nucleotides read TGTGCCAGCAGCCCTCACAGGGATCCATACGCTGAAGCTTTCTTT. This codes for CASSPHRDPYAEAFF. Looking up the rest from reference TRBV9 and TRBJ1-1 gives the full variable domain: DSGVTQTPKHLITATGQRVTLRCSPRSGDLSVYWYQQSLDQGLQFLIQYYNGEERAKGNILERFSAQQFPDLHSELNLSSLELGDSALYFCASSPHRDPYAEAFFGQGTRLTVV.